This is a list of T cell receptor beta chains from one sample in a study of T cells in Graves' hyperthyroidism and ophthalmopathy. MiXCR was run by TCRdb on the multiplex PCR reads, yielding one entry per CDR3 protein. The sample yields roughly 420,000 distinct CDR3 sequences, roughly 14% seen once. Source material: blood. The receptors stem from a woman in her late teens or twenties with Graves' hyperthyroidism. Both conserved end residues are part of each CDR3. A D gene is named only where the DNA matches it firmly. The size field is filled for only some rows; it gives once, few, many or a size class.

D gene	V gene	clone size	J gene	CDR3 DNA	CDR3 protein
TRBD1	TRBV30	.	TRBJ1-4	TGTGCCTGGTCGACAGGGTTCAGGACTAATGAAAAACTGTTTTTT	CAWSTGFRTNEKLFF
.	TRBV7-6	few	TRBJ2-1	TGTGCCAGCAGCTCGGACGCCATCGGGAATGAGCAGTTCTTC	CASSSDAIGNEQFF
.	TRBV28	many	TRBJ1-4	TGTGCCAGCAGTTATACAGCGGGGGGTTCGGAAACTAATGAAAAACTGTTTTTT	CASSYTAGGSETNEKLFF
.	TRBV29-1	many	TRBJ2-3	TGCAGCGCCGTGGGGGCAGGGGGAGGTGATACGCAGTATTTT	CSAVGAGGGDTQYF
TRBD1	TRBV5-1	.	TRBJ2-7	TGCGCCAGCAGGCGGACAGGGCAGAGAGAGCAGTACTTC	CASRRTGQREQYF
TRBD2	TRBV20-1	many	TRBJ2-5	TGCAGTGCTAAACCGGGACTAGCGATGGAGACCCAGTACTTC	CSAKPGLAMETQYF
TRBD1	TRBV5-6	few	TRBJ1-2	TGTGCCAGCAGCATCCGGGACAGGGGAAGGAACACCTTC	CASSIRDRGRNTF
TRBD1	TRBV2	many	TRBJ1-2	TGTGCCAGCAGTGAAGTAACGGACAGGGGAAACTATGGCTACACCTTC	CASSEVTDRGNYGYTF
.	TRBV12-3/TRBV12-4	many	TRBJ1-1	TGTGCCAGCAGTTTAGGGGGTGGTGTCCCCACTGAAGCTTTCTTT	CASSLGGGVPTEAFF
.	TRBV14	.	TRBJ2-1	TGTGCCAGCAGCCAATTTTTACGCTACAATGAGCAGTTCTTC	CASSQFLRYNEQFF
.	TRBV6-1	many	TRBJ2-7	TGTGCCAGCACCTCATCCGGGATTGTCAACGAGCAGTACTTC	CASTSSGIVNEQYF
TRBD1	TRBV3-1	many	TRBJ1-2	TGTGCCAGCAGCCCCGATGGGCCAGGGGGAGGACGGGGCTACACCTTC	CASSPDGPGGGRGYTF
.	TRBV2	many	TRBJ2-1	TGTGCCAGCAGTGAGAGAGCTCGAGGGTATGAGCAGTTCTTC	CASSERARGYEQFF
.	TRBV2	many	TRBJ1-5	TGTGCCAGCAGTGCAGCCTCTTCGTACAATCAGCCCCAGCATTTT	CASSAASSYNQPQHF
TRBD2	TRBV20-1	many	TRBJ2-1	TGCAGTGCGGAGACTAGCGGGGGGGAAGTTGGGTACAATGAGCAGTTCTTC	CSAETSGGEVGYNEQFF
.	TRBV12-3/TRBV12-4	many	TRBJ1-5	TGTGCCAGCAGTAGAACAGCAGGGATCGGAGGTCAGCCCCAGCATTTT	CASSRTAGIGGQPQHF
TRBD1	TRBV13	.	TRBJ1-2	TGTGCCAGCAGCTTTCTGACAGGGCGCTACAGCTATGGCTACACCTTC	CASSFLTGRYSYGYTF
TRBD2	TRBV7-2	many	TRBJ2-7	TGTGCCAGCAGCTATACTAGCGGGGGGCCTTACGAGCAGTACTTC	CASSYTSGGPYEQYF
.	TRBV12-3/TRBV12-4	many	TRBJ1-4	TGTGCCAGCAGTCGAGGCTTGACTAATGAAAAACTGTTTTTT	CASSRGLTNEKLFF
.	TRBV28	.	TRBJ1-6	TGTGCCAGCAGTTTTGAAAGATTCCCCCTCCACTTT	CASSFERFPLHF
.	TRBV5-1	many	TRBJ1-3	TGCGCCAGCAGCCCGTTTGGAAACACCATATATTTT	CASSPFGNTIYF
TRBD1	TRBV2	many	TRBJ2-7	TGTGCCAGCGAGAGAGGACAGGCCGGGTACGAGCAGTACTTC	CASERGQAGYEQYF
TRBD1	TRBV12-3/TRBV12-4	many	TRBJ2-7	TGTGCCAGCAGTTTAAACAGGGGCTGGGACGAGCAGTACTTC	CASSLNRGWDEQYF
TRBD2	TRBV4-2	many	TRBJ2-1	TGTGCCAGCAGCCCAGTACTAGCGGAGTTTTACAATGAGCAGTTCTTC	CASSPVLAEFYNEQFF
.	TRBV20-1	many	TRBJ1-1	TGCAGTGCTAGAGATCAGGTAGGGGTTGGGAACACTGAAGCTTTCTTT	CSARDQVGVGNTEAFF
TRBD2	TRBV5-1	many	TRBJ2-1	TGCGCCAGCAGCCCCGGGACTAGCGGGAGGGCCCGGAATGAGCAGTTCTTC	CASSPGTSGRARNEQFF
.	TRBV6-2/TRBV6-3	.	TRBJ2-3	TGTGCCAGCAGTTACGCGGGGACCCCAGATACGCAGTATTTT	CASSYAGTPDTQYF
TRBD1	TRBV4-1	.	TRBJ2-3	TGCGCCAGCAGCCAATATTCCCCGACAGGGGGTAGGACAGATACGCAGTATTTT	CASSQYSPTGGRTDTQYF
.	TRBV19	few	TRBJ2-7	TGTGCCAGTACTGGGCCAGGGGACTCCTACGAGCAGTACTTC	CASTGPGDSYEQYF
.	TRBV18	.	TRBJ2-3	TGTGCCAGCTCACCCCGAGAAGAGGGTCGCACAGATACGCAGTATTTT	CASSPREEGRTDTQYF
.	TRBV25-1	.	TRBJ2-2	TGTGCCAGCAGTGACTTGACACGAAACACCGGGGAGCTGTTTTTT	CASSDLTRNTGELFF
TRBD2	TRBV5-1	many	TRBJ2-2	TGCGCCAGCAGCTCCCGGGGACTAGCGGGCGCGAACACCGGGGAGCTGTTTTTT	CASSSRGLAGANTGELFF
.	TRBV5-1	many	TRBJ1-4	TGCGCCAGCAGCCAGGGGACGAACGGTGAAAAACTGTTTTTT	CASSQGTNGEKLFF
.	TRBV2	once	TRBJ2-2	TGTGCCAGCACCCACCGGTGGTTTGACAGCTACACCGGGGAGCTGTTTTTT	CASTHRWFDSYTGELFF
.	TRBV14	many	TRBJ2-5	TGTGCCAGCAGCCAAGATGGCTCCGGCCTCCAGACCCAGTACTTC	CASSQDGSGLQTQYF
TRBD1	TRBV9	once	TRBJ1-5	TGTGCCAGCAGCGAATCAGGGGGCAGACAGCCCCAGCATTTT	CASSESGGRQPQHF
.	TRBV12-5	many	TRBJ2-7	TGTGCTAGTGGTTTCTTGACCCGGACAGACGAGCAGTACTTC	CASGFLTRTDEQYF
TRBD2	TRBV20-1	many	TRBJ2-5	TGCAGTGCCAGCGTCACGGGACTAGAGTACTTC	CSASVTGLEYF
.	TRBV5-4	few	TRBJ1-2	TGTGCCAGCAGCTTGGGCAGTCAGGGGTTGGACTACACCTTC	CASSLGSQGLDYTF
TRBD2	TRBV19	few	TRBJ2-7	TGTGCCAGTAGTATCGGGGGGGCCACCTACGAGCAGTACTTC	CASSIGGATYEQYF
TRBD1	TRBV10-2	many	TRBJ2-7	TGCGCCAGCAGTGAACAGGACAGGCTTAGCTACGAGCAGTACTTC	CASSEQDRLSYEQYF
.	TRBV6-5	many	TRBJ1-5	TGTGCCAGCAGTTACTCAGGGACGGGGAGCGAGCCCCAGCATTTT	CASSYSGTGSEPQHF
.	TRBV6-1	many	TRBJ1-5	TGTGCCACCGAGGACGGATCATATAGCAATCAGCCCCAGCATTTT	CATEDGSYSNQPQHF
.	TRBV7-9	many	TRBJ1-2	TGTGCCAGCAGCCCATGGACGCCCACGGCGGGCTATGGCTACACCTTC	CASSPWTPTAGYGYTF
TRBD1	TRBV7-9	many	TRBJ2-5	TGTGCCAGCAGCTTAGAACTTCGGGCAGGGGGCGAAGAGACCCAGTACTTC	CASSLELRAGGEETQYF
.	TRBV7-8	many	TRBJ2-6	TGTGCCAGCAGCCCACGCCGCGGGGGCCTCTCTGGGGCCAACGTCCTGACTTTC	CASSPRRGGLSGANVLTF
.	TRBV12-3/TRBV12-4	many	TRBJ1-5	TGTGCCAGCAGTTTGGGACTCTGGGATCAGCCCCAGCATTTT	CASSLGLWDQPQHF
.	TRBV29-1	.	TRBJ2-2	TGCAGCGTTATTTACACCGGGGAGCTGTTTTTT	CSVIYTGELFF
.	TRBV20-1	many	TRBJ2-1	TGCAGTGCTAGAGTAGGAGGGAGGGGGGACAATGAGCAGTTCTTC	CSARVGGRGDNEQFF
.	TRBV29-1	many	TRBJ2-7	TGCAGCGTGGAGGGGAAGAACCGTTACGAGCAGTACTTC	CSVEGKNRYEQYF
TRBD1	TRBV12-3/TRBV12-4	many	TRBJ2-1	TGTGCCAGCAGTTTTCTCCGGGACAGGGTTAATGAGCAGTTCTTC	CASSFLRDRVNEQFF
.	TRBV11-2	many	TRBJ2-3	TGTGCCAGCAGCTTTAGTGCCTACCGCCCCACAGATACGCAGTATTTT	CASSFSAYRPTDTQYF
TRBD2	TRBV2	many	TRBJ2-3	TGTGCCAGCAGTCTAGCGGGGCACAGCACAGATACGCAGTATTTT	CASSLAGHSTDTQYF